This paragraph reports one TCR beta chain. This specimen belongs to a study of T-cell memory formation after mild COVID-19. TCRdb itself ran the 5' RACE reads through MiXCR, one entry per CDR3 protein. The sample has about 290,000 distinct CDR3 sequences; about 16% are singletons. The V end lost 0 bases, the J end lost 5 bases, and 16 bases lay between the germline ends. The CDR3 sequence is 16 residues long. Germline assignment: CDR1 LNHNV and CDR2 YYDKDF (reference sequence). J is TRBJ1-1 and V is TRBV15; TRBD1 is a possible D gene (5 bases). The sequence came from a man in his late teens or twenties who had mild COVID-19 (a few samples of this study predate the infection). Cell type and time point are not known. The source material was PBMCs or a T cell subset sorted from them (not recorded which). DNA for the CDR3: TGTGCCACCAGCAGAGACCGCAGGGAGCGGGGTACTGAAGCTTTCTTT. This gives the protein CATSRDRRERGTEAFF.